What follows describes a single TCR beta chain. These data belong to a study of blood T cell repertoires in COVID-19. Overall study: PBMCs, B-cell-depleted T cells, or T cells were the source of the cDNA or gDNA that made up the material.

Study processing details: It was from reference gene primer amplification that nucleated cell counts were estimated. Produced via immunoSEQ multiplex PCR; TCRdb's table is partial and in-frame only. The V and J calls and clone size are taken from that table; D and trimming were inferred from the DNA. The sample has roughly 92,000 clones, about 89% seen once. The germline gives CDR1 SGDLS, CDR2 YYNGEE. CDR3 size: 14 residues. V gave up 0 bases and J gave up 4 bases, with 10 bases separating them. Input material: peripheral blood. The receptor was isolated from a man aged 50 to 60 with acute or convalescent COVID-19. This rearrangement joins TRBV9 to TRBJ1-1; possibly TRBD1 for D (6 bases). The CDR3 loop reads CASSVAAQGTEAFF. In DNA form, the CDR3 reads TGTGCCAGCAGCGTAGCGGCACAGGGCACTGAAGCTTTCTTT. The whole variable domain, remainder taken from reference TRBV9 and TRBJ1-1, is DSGVTQTPKHLITATGQRVTLRCSPRSGDLSVYWYQQSLDQGLQFLIQYYNGEERAKGNILERFSAQQFPDLHSELNLSSLELGDSALYFCASSVAAQGTEAFFGQGTRLTVV.